This T cell receptor (beta chain) derives from a study of vaccination effects on CD4 cells after COVID-19. Regarding the study as a whole: By a late point after vaccination, infection- and vaccine-induced clones had shrunk markedly through clonal contraction. Early post-infection timepoints were missing from the study, which also had few convalescent patients.

V was clipped by 0 bases and J by 1 base, with 9 bases between them. This CDR3 has 15 residues. CDR1 is LGHNA, CDR2 YSLEER, per germline. Antigen-specific CD4+ T cells were expanded with viral peptide pools in the ViraFEST assay before sequencing. Subsequent to roughly 9 days of culture, CD4+ T cells were isolated. Vaccinated recipients, who were negative for nucleocapsid antibodies, had no history of SARS-CoV-2 infection. PBMC cultures contained two million cells per well, 8.5 to 10 IU/ml IL-2 and around 9.9 ug/ml peptides. On both days 3 and 7, half of the culture medium was replaced with IL-2 medium. TCRdb keeps only in-frame clones here, not all; method: immunoSEQ multiplex PCR. The sample contains some 68,000 clones, about 80% of which appear only once. On this clone: The antigen is unknown.

The chain is built from TRBV4-3 and TRBJ1-1, with D perhaps matching TRBD1 (6 bases). The clonotype originates from a human donor who received a COVID-19 vaccine. The material sequenced was CD4+ T cells from PBMCs cultured with SARS-CoV-2 spike peptides, taken before COVID-19 vaccination. CDR3 in DNA: TGCGCCAGCAGCCAAGAGGGCAGGGGGAACACTGAAGCTTTCTTT. Amino acid sequence: CASSQEGRGNTEAFF.